The rows below give T cell receptor beta chains drawn from one sample of a study of post-analysis software for immune sequencing data. TCRdb re-derived calls from the PCR reads in MiXCR, one entry per CDR3 protein. This table holds 500,000 to 600,000 distinct CDR3 sequences, 44% found once. Sequenced: blood. These receptors originate from a girl aged 10-17 years with multiple sclerosis. CDR3s include the opening cysteine and the closing phenylalanine or tryptophan. A D gene is named only where the DNA matches it firmly. The listing skips clone size in some rows; elsewhere it reads once, few, many or a size class.

>16|NA|TRBD1|TRBJ2-1|TRBV14
TGTGCCAGCAGCCAGGGGACAGGGGCGACCTACAATGAGCAGTTCTTC
CASSQGTGATYNEQFF
>14|once|NA|TRBJ1-2|TRBV20-1
TGCAGTGCTAGAGATCGGAGACAGGCCTATGGCTACACCTTC
CSARDRRQAYGYTF
>15|NA|TRBD1|TRBJ1-1|TRBV4-2
TGTGCCAGCAGCCAGGACAGGAGGACTAACACTGAAGCTTTCTTT
CASSQDRRTNTEAFF
>14|NA|NA|TRBJ1-2|TRBV12-3/TRBV12-4
TGTGCCAGCAGCCCCTCGGGACCCTATTATGGCTACACCTTC
CASSPSGPYYGYTF
>14|NA|NA|TRBJ1-3|TRBV27
TGTGCCAGCGGATTAACGGGCGCTGGAAACACCATATATTTT
CASGLTGAGNTIYF
>13|NA|NA|TRBJ1-5|TRBV12-3/TRBV12-4
TGTGCCAGCAGTTTAGTTCTGGGTCAGCCCCAGCATTTT
CASSLVLGQPQHF
>12|NA|NA|TRBJ2-1|TRBV11-2
TGTGCCAGCAGCTTCCGGACCAATGAGCAGTTCTTC
CASSFRTNEQFF
>14|NA|NA|TRBJ2-7|TRBV9
TGTGCCAGCAGCGTTATGACAGGTTCGGACGAGCAGTACTTC
CASSVMTGSDEQYF
>17|NA|TRBD1|TRBJ2-7|TRBV4-2
TGTGCCAGCAGCCACCTACCGGGACAGGGGATTTCCTACGAGCAGTACTTC
CASSHLPGQGISYEQYF
>13|few|NA|TRBJ2-5|TRBV29-1
TGCAGCGTTGAGGCCAGGGGAAGAGAGACCCAGTACTTC
CSVEARGRETQYF
>15|once|TRBD2|TRBJ2-5|TRBV10-3
TGTGCCATCAGATTCGGACTAGCGGGACACGAGACCCAGTACTTC
CAIRFGLAGHETQYF
>15|NA|TRBD2|TRBJ2-1|TRBV10-3
TGTGCCATCAGATTGACTAGCGGGAGTCAATATGAGCAGTTCTTC
CAIRLTSGSQYEQFF
>15|NA|NA|TRBJ2-7|TRBV27
TGTGCCAGCAGTTATACCGGGACGGCCAAGGGCGAGCAGTACTTC
CASSYTGTAKGEQYF
>14|NA|NA|TRBJ1-2|TRBV6-1
TGTGCCTGCACCCCGGTAGGGGCGTCTTTTGGCTACACCTTC
CACTPVGASFGYTF
>15|few|NA|TRBJ2-1|TRBV12-3/TRBV12-4
TGTGCCAGCAGTCCTTTTCGGGGATCAAGCAATGAGCAGTTCTTC
CASSPFRGSSNEQFF
>13|NA|TRBD2|TRBJ2-5|TRBV11-1
TGTGCCAGCGGACTAGTGGGGCAAGAGACCCAGTACTTC
CASGLVGQETQYF
>13|few|TRBD1|TRBJ2-7|TRBV20-1
TGCAGTGTTCAGGGGCAGGGGGCCCACGAGCAGTACTTC
CSVQGQGAHEQYF
>15|NA|TRBD1|TRBJ1-2|TRBV7-9
TGTGCCAGCAGCTTGCCACAGGGGGCCAACTATGGCTACACCTTC
CASSLPQGANYGYTF
>16|NA|NA|TRBJ1-6|TRBV5-1
TGCGCCAGCAGCTTGGCGATGACAGGCCTTCAATCACCCCTCCACTTT
CASSLAMTGLQSPLHF
>14|few|NA|TRBJ2-7|TRBV5-1
TGCGCCAGCAGCTCCCTAGAGAGCTCCTACGAGCAGTACTTC
CASSSLESSYEQYF
>17|NA|TRBD2|TRBJ2-1|TRBV9
TGTGCCAGCAGCGTAGGGCTAGCGGGAGGGGCCGGCAATGAGCAGTTCTTC
CASSVGLAGGAGNEQFF
>14|NA|NA|TRBJ2-5|TRBV7-7
TGTGCCAGCAGCTCAGGGTTATACCAAGAGACCCGGTACTTC
CASSSGLYQETRYF